This T cell receptor (beta chain) came from a study of T cell responses to AZD1222 COVID-19 vaccine. Study-wide findings and caveats: Increased Spike-specific TCR breadth and depth were observed after two AZD1222 doses.

Pooling was applied to second doses at about 4 or about 12 weeks. Measured with immunoSEQ multiplex PCR; TCRdb has only the in-frame clones, and not every one. This sample has 50,000 to 55,000 clones, with 87% found just once. Of note for this clone: Its antigen is as yet unknown.

V shed 3 bases and J shed 5 bases, with 11 bases lying between them. Germline V CDR1 and CDR2: SGHRS, YFSETQ. The CDR3 has 14 amino acids. The sequence was obtained from an adult who received the AZD1222 COVID-19 vaccine. Sequencing used peripheral blood, obtained 28 days after the second AZD1222 dose. J is TRBJ2-2 and V is TRBV5-1, with D maybe TRBD2 (5 bases). As DNA, the CDR3 is TGCGCCAGCAGCTACGCCGGGGAGACCGGGGAGCTGTTTTTT. Amino acids: CASSYAGETGELFF. The variable domain in full, with the rest retrieved from reference TRBV5-1 and TRBJ2-2, is KAGVTQTPRYLIKTRGQQVTLSCSPISGHRSVSWYQQTPGQGLQFLFEYFSETQRNKGNFPGRFSGRQFSNSRSEMNVSTLELGDSALYLCASSYAGETGELFFGEGSRLTVL.